Presented here are 13 T cell receptor beta chains from one specimen sequenced in a study of identical twins. TCRdb re-called the 5' RACE reads through MiXCR, storing one row per CDR3 protein. This table holds 250,000 or so distinct CDR3 sequences, roughly an eighth found once. In addition, the sample was reused for a study of yellow fever vaccine responses in identical twins.

The source material was memory (CD45RO+) T cells sorted from blood. The receptor set was obtained from a woman aged 18 to 35 in good health.

This clonotype appeared many times. The rearrangement links TRBV29-1 to TRBJ2-3; possibly TRBD2 for D (5 bases). V was pared by 7 bases and J by 2 bases, with 19 bases between. There are 15 residues in the CDR3. The germline V gene encodes CDR1 SQVTM and CDR2 ANQGSEA. The CDR3 region is CSAPSLGSSTDTQYF. The CDR3 DNA follows: TGCAGCGCGCCTTCCCTGGGGAGTTCCACAGATACGCAGTATTTT.

There are many counts of this clonotype. The chain links TRBV6-2 or TRBV6-3 to TRBJ2-1; D may be TRBD2 (6 bases). V lost 9 bases and J 0 bases, leaving 18 bases between the germline ends. The CDR3 is made up of 16 amino acids. The V gene's germline CDR1 is MNHEY and CDR2 SVGEGT. CDR3 residues: CASLGVAVDSYNEQFF. The DNA of the CDR3 is TGTGCCAGTTTGGGAGTAGCGGTCGACTCCTACAATGAGCAGTTCTTC.

This sequence joins TRBV29-1 and TRBJ2-7; the D gene is possibly TRBD2 (7 bases). Germline assignment: CDR1 SQVTM and CDR2 ANQGSEA. The germline V and J ends were trimmed by 7 bases and 6 bases, with 13 bases remaining between them. The CDR3 loop spans 11 amino acids. The DNA for the CDR3 is TGCAGCGCCCTGGGGGGGGCCGAGCAGTACTTC. This codes for CSALGGAEQYF.

In its sample, this clonotype was seen a few times. V and J are TRBV28 and TRBJ2-5, with D tentatively TRBD2 (5 bases). This CDR3 has 15 residues. Germline V lookup: CDR1 MDHEN, CDR2 SYDVKM. The V end was cut by 5 bases, the J end by 6 bases, with 19 bases between. The CDR3 is CASSPGRAGRKTQYF. In DNA, the CDR3 is TGTGCCAGCAGTCCAGGACGGGCGGGTAGGAAGACCCAGTACTTC.

This clonotype was counted between two and nine times. The J gene is TRBJ2-5, the V gene TRBV20-1; TRBD2 matches at 8 bases. CDR3 size: 16 residues. CDR1 and CDR2 from the germline V gene are DFQATT and SNEGSKA (reference sequence). V lost 0 bases to trimming and J lost 5 bases; unmatched junction nucleotides: 11. The CDR3 protein is CSARDQWAGGFETQYF. Here the CDR3 DNA reads TGCAGTGCTAGAGATCAATGGGCGGGAGGTTTTGAGACCCAGTACTTC.

The rearrangement links TRBV5-1 to TRBJ1-2, with D possibly being TRBD1 (6 bases). This CDR3 has 15 amino acids. Germline V lookup: CDR1 SGHRS, CDR2 YFSETQ. Trimming removed 0 bases from V and 3 bases from J, with 12 bases in between. The DNA for the CDR3 is TGCGCCAGCAGCTTGGGGGCAGGGGAGTACTATGGCTACACCTTC. It yields the protein CASSLGAGEYYGYTF.

This clonotype has more than one count but fewer than ten. The chain recombines TRBV4-1 with TRBJ2-1, with 10 nucleotides matching TRBD2. The CDR3 totals 18 residues. Germline V gene sequence: CDR1 MGHRA, CDR2 YSYEKL. V was clipped by 0 bases and J by 0 bases; unmatched bases: 5. CDR3 loop: CASSQELAGLSSYNEQFF. The CDR3 nucleotides are TGCGCCAGCAGCCAAGAACTAGCGGGGTTGAGCTCCTACAATGAGCAGTTCTTC.

This clonotype was seen a few times. The chain employs TRBV12-3 or TRBV12-4 and TRBJ2-7; TRBD1 agrees at 10 bases. V was pared by 5 bases and J by 2 bases, with 6 bases of the junction left unmatched. The CDR3 spans 15 residues. The chain's CDR3 is CASSPWDRGPYEQYF. The CDR3 DNA sequence: TGTGCCAGCAGTCCTTGGGACAGGGGACCCTACGAGCAGTACTTC.

The chain carries TRBV25-1 and TRBJ1-1, with D tentatively TRBD1 (5 bases). The CDR3 runs 12 residues. Per germline, CDR1 MGHDK and CDR2 SYGVNS. V was shortened by 11 bases and J by 5 bases, with 15 bases between the two germline ends. The CDR3 sequence: CACKTVLTEAFF. The CDR3 coding sequence is TGTGCCTGCAAGACAGTCTTGACTGAAGCTTTCTTT.

This clonotype has a handful of counts. The rearrangement joins TRBV12-3 or TRBV12-4 to TRBJ2-5; D unclear. The CDR3 extends over 12 amino acids. Trimming removed 6 bases at V and 5 bases at J, with 10 bases between. CDR3 residues: CASSLFDETQYF. CDR3 in DNA: TGTGCCAGCAGCCTATTCGACGAGACCCAGTACTTC.

This clonotype has a handful of counts. The chain recombines TRBV6-1 with TRBJ2-2; possible D gene TRBD1, 6 bases. Germline CDR1 and CDR2: MNHNS and SASEGT. V was clipped by 7 bases and J by 7 bases, with 13 bases between them. There are 13 residues in the CDR3. Written as DNA, the CDR3 is TGTGCCAGCAAAACAGGGTACAGCGGGGAGCTGTTTTTT. It codes for CASKTGYSGELFF.

This clonotype was observed a few times. The gene calls are TRBV2 and TRBJ1-6; 8 nucleotides line up with TRBD1. Germline V gene lookup returns CDR1 SNHLY and CDR2 FYNNEI. V gave up 2 bases and J gave up 10 bases; unmatched junction bases: 4. CDR3 size: 14 residues. The CDR3 nucleotides are TGTGCCAGCAGTGAAATGGACAGGGTCTCACCCCTCCACTTT. This gives the protein CASSEMDRVSPLHF.

In DNA form, the CDR3 reads TGCAGTGCCGCCGGGCAGTTCTTC. This sequence encodes CSAAGQFF. The chain joins TRBV20-1 to TRBJ2-1; D is ambiguous. Germline assignment: CDR1 DFQATT and CDR2 SNEGSKA (reference sequence). This CDR3 contains 8 residues. Trimming pared 6 bases from V and 12 bases from J, leaving 6 bases between.